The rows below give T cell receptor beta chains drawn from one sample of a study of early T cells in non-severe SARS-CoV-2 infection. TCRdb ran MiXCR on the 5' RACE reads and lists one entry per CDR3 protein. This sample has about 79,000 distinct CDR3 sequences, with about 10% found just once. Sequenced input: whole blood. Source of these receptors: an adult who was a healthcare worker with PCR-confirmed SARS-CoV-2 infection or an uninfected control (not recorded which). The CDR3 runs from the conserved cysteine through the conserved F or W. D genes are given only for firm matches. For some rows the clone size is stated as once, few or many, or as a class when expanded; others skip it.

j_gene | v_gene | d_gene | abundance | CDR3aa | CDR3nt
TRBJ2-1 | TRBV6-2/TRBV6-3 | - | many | CASTHVGGPNNEQFF | TGTGCCAGCACCCACGTTGGGGGGCCTAACAATGAGCAGTTCTTC
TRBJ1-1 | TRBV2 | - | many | CASRLGAQVEAFF | TGTGCCAGCAGACTGGGGGCGCAGGTTGAAGCTTTCTTT
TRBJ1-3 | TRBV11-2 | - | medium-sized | CASSLDIPSGNTIYF | TGTGCCAGCAGCCTGGACATACCCTCTGGAAACACCATATATTTT
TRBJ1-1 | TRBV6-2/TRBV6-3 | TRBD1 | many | CASSYSLDRESEAFF | TGTGCCAGCAGTTACTCGTTGGACAGGGAGTCTGAAGCTTTCTTT
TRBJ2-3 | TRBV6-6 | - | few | CASSPLSGGVGTDTQYF | TGTGCCAGCAGTCCGCTTTCGGGCGGCGTGGGCACAGATACGCAGTATTTT
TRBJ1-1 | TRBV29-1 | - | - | CSVTPAGNTEAFF | TGCAGCGTTACCCCCGCAGGGAACACTGAAGCTTTCTTT
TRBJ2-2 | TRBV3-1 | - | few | CASSPVVSTDYNTGELFF | TGTGCCAGCAGCCCGGTGGTGTCAACCGATTATAACACCGGGGAGCTGTTTTTT
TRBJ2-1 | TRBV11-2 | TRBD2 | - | CASSLAASGGAEFF | TGTGCCAGCAGCTTAGCGGCTAGCGGGGGGGCAGAGTTCTTC
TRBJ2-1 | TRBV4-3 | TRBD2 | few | CASSQDRSGGRGNEQFF | TGCGCCAGCAGCCAAGATCGTAGCGGGGGCAGGGGCAATGAGCAGTTCTTC
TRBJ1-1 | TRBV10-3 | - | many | CAISESFGLMNTEAFF | TGTGCCATCAGTGAGTCCTTCGGCCTCATGAACACTGAAGCTTTCTTT
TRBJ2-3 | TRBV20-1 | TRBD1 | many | CSADNRGQGDTQYF | TGCAGTGCCGATAACAGGGGGCAGGGAGATACGCAGTATTTT
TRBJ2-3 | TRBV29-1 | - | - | CSPVAQSDTQYF | TGCAGCCCTGTGGCCCAGTCAGATACGCAGTATTTT
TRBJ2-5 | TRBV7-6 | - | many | CASSLVWEETQYF | TGTGCCAGCAGCTTAGTTTGGGAAGAGACCCAGTACTTC